Presented here are 4 T cell receptor beta chains from one specimen sequenced in a study of T cells after yellow fever vaccination. Via MiXCR, TCRdb re-called the 5' RACE reads, giving one row per CDR3 protein. The sample lists more than 75,000 distinct CDR3 sequences; roughly 8.2% were seen once. The starting material was CD8+ T cells not binding an NS4B(214-222) dextramer, sorted from PBMCs, obtained less than 18 days after the first yellow fever vaccination. These receptor sequences come from a man aged 18-30 years who received the YFV17D yellow fever vaccine.

This clonotype was observed a few times. The CDR3 is CASHLTGNYEQYV. The CDR3 DNA follows: TGTGCCAGCCATTTGACAGGGAACTACGAGCAGTACGTC. The rearrangement joins TRBV10-3 to TRBJ2-7; 7 bases align to TRBD1. V shed 10 bases, J shed 3 bases, and the junction held 9 bases outside the gene matches. Germline assignment: CDR1 ENHRY and CDR2 SYGVKD. The CDR3 consists of 13 residues.

The CDR3 region is CASNTVSHYGYTF. In DNA, the CDR3 is TGTGCCAGCAACACCGTCAGCCACTATGGCTACACCTTC. The chain employs TRBV7-2 and TRBJ1-2, with D unresolved. This CDR3 has 13 residues. In germline, CDR1 is SGHTA, CDR2 FQGNSA. Trimming took off 7 bases at V and 3 bases at J, with 12 bases between the two ends.

This chain joins TRBV5-5 and TRBJ2-3; D is unclear. Germline loops: CDR1 SGHKS, CDR2 YYEKEE (reference sequence). The V end lost 0 bases, the J end lost 0 bases, and 8 bases lay between the germline ends. The CDR3 is 15 amino acids. The CDR3 here is CASSLGVTSTDTQYF. In DNA form, the CDR3 reads TGTGCCAGCAGCTTGGGTGTAACTAGCACAGATACGCAGTATTTT.

This clonotype was counted a few times. V gene TRBV25-1 combines with J gene TRBJ1-6; D call uncertain. Deletions cut 1 base from V and 7 bases from J, with 11 bases between. Germline V gene data show CDR1 as MGHDK and CDR2 as SYGVNS. The CDR3 is made up of 15 amino acids. CDR3 amino acids: CASSEFGSRNSPLHF. CDR3 DNA: TGTGCCAGCAGTGAATTCGGCAGTAGGAATTCACCCCTCCACTTT.